The 8 T cell receptor beta chains presented below share a single source sample, sequenced in a study of PD-1 blockade in classical Hodgkin lymphoma. Time point of the sample: cycle 4 day 1 (C4D1), after 5 to 7 weeks of nivolumab. After autologous stem cell transplantation all patients relapsed, and prior brentuximab vedotin exposure differed between cohorts. Clones were sequenced by immunoSEQ multiplex PCR, and TCRdb holds only the in-frame ones, with some missing. This sample has some 33,000 clones; 81% occur once, and the top ten carry roughly a sixth. The starting material was peripheral blood mononuclear cells (PBMCs), obtained before the fourth cycle of nivolumab. The receptors were sampled from a human donor with classical Hodgkin lymphoma.

The chain recombines TRBV27 with TRBJ1-5; 7 bases align to TRBD1. V gave up 3 bases and J gave up 4 bases; unmatched junction bases: 3. Germline V gene lookup returns CDR1 MNHEY and CDR2 SMNVEV (reference sequence). This CDR3 contains 14 residues. CDR3 sequence (DNA): TGTGCCAGCAGTTTTTCAGGGGGGAATCAGCCCCAGCATTTT. It codes for CASSFSGGNQPQHF.

The CDR3 protein is CASSPLGQGKGEAFF. Here the CDR3 DNA reads TGTGCCAGCAGTCCATTGGGACAGGGGAAAGGTGAAGCTTTCTTT. The rearrangement uses TRBV27 and TRBJ1-1; 10 positions agree with TRBD1. Germline CDR1 and CDR2: MNHEY and SMNVEV (reference sequence). This CDR3 spans 15 amino acids. The trim removed 5 bases at V and 7 bases at J, leaving 10 bases unmatched.

The chain uses TRBV11-3 and TRBJ2-1, with no clear D. This CDR3 spans 12 amino acids. Looked up from germline, CDR1 is SGHNT and CDR2 is YENEEA. Trimming shortened V by 4 bases and J by 9 bases, and 10 bases separated the two germline ends. The chain's CDR3 is CASSWLPVEQFF. In DNA form, the CDR3 reads TGTGCCAGCAGCTGGCTTCCAGTTGAGCAGTTCTTC.

V usage is TRBV27 and J usage is TRBJ2-7; 9 nucleotides agree with TRBD1. CDR1 MNHEY and CDR2 SMNVEV come from the germline V gene (reference sequence). The CDR3 covers 12 residues. V trimming: 4 bases; J trimming: 10 bases; junction bases outside the gene matches: 5. In nucleotides, the CDR3 is TGTGCCAGCAGTTCAGGACAGGGGAGTCAGTACGTC. It encodes CASSSGQGSQYV.

The gene calls are TRBV18 and TRBJ2-7; 12 positions agree with TRBD1. The CDR3 totals 13 residues. Trimming at V came to 3 bases and at J to 7 bases, leaving 1 base not matched to a gene. Germline loops: CDR1 KGHSH, CDR2 LQKENI. CDR3 DNA sequence: TGTGCCAGCTCACCGGGACAGGGGGCTGAGCAGTACGTC. Translation gives CASSPGQGAEQYV.

The chain links TRBV27 to TRBJ1-5, with a weak D call TRBD1 (5 bases). With 3 bases removed from V and 5 bases from J, the gap between germline ends came to 8 bases. The CDR3 totals 13 residues. Germline V gives CDR1 MNHEY, CDR2 SMNVEV (reference sequence). CDR3 nucleotide sequence: TGTGCCAGCAGTTTGGCGGGGGATCAGCCCCAGCATTTT. Its translation: CASSLAGDQPQHF.

Only a few counts were recorded for this clone. The CDR3: CASLKTTSGTSYEQYF. The DNA for the CDR3 is TGTGCCAGCCTTAAAACGACTAGCGGGACCTCATACGAGCAGTACTTC. The V gene is TRBV27, the J gene TRBJ2-7; 11 bases line up with TRBD2. This CDR3 has 16 residues. Germline V gene sequence: CDR1 MNHEY, CDR2 SMNVEV (reference sequence). V lost 8 bases, J lost 4 bases, and 13 bases stayed unmatched.

The chain has TRBV19 and TRBJ1-1, with 7 nucleotides matching TRBD1. The ends lost 2 bases at V and 5 bases at J; junction bases unmatched: 8. Per the germline V gene, CDR1 is LNHDA and CDR2 is SQIVND (reference sequence). The CDR3 is 15 residues long. The CDR3 DNA follows: TGTGCCAGTAGTATAACAGAGGGGGCTAAAACTGAAGCTTTCTTT. Its protein is CASSITEGAKTEAFF. The full variable domain, with the rest looked up from reference TRBV19 and TRBJ1-1, is DGGITQSPKYLFRKEGQNVTLSCEQNLNHDAMYWYRQDPGQGLRLIYYSQIVNDFQKGDIAEGYSVSREKKESFPLTVTSAQKNPTAFYLCASSITEGAKTEAFFGQGTRLTVV.